Below, 21 T cell receptor beta chains from the same sample are listed, as sequenced in a study of human T cells and chemical hapten exposure. TCRdb analysed the RACE reads with MiXCR anew, one entry per CDR3 protein. This sample has under 45,000 distinct CDR3 sequences, with about a tenth found just once. Time point defined: pre-sensitization, week 0. The treatment: therapeutic diphenylcyclopropenone sensitization with weekly scalp DPC. The total RNA was obtained from whole blood that was not fractionated. Sequenced here: whole blood, sampled in connection with sensitization to the hapten diphenylcyclopropenone (DPC). These receptors came from a man aged 45-65 years with alopecia areata. Some clones in this sample may be carry-over from other donors' samples.

This CDR3 is CASRREGLIGELFF. In DNA form, the CDR3 reads TGTGCCAGCAGACGGGAGGGACTCATCGGGGAGCTGTTTTTT. The V call is TRBV6-1, the J call TRBJ2-2; TRBD2 matches at 8 bases. The CDR3 sequence is 14 residues long. Unmatched junction bases numbered 7, after V lost 6 bases and J lost 7 bases. Germline CDR1 MNHNS, CDR2 SASEGT.

Many counts were recorded for this clonotype. CDR3 residues: CASSLDFATGNEQYF. CDR3 DNA: TGTGCCAGCAGCTTAGATTTCGCTACAGGGAACGAGCAGTACTTC. The chain links TRBV11-2 to TRBJ2-7; possible D gene TRBD1, 6 bases. Germline loops: CDR1 SGHAT, CDR2 FQNNGV. V lost 0 bases and J lost 5, with 14 bases in between. The CDR3 consists of 15 residues.

The gene calls are TRBV6-2 or TRBV6-3 and TRBJ2-2, with D perhaps matching TRBD2 (5 bases). CDR3 size: 13 residues. Trimming removed 6 bases at V and 5 bases at J, with 10 bases between. Per germline, CDR1 MNHEY and CDR2 SVGEGT. CDR3 protein: CASSQDSTGELFF. The CDR3 DNA is TGTGCCAGCAGCCAGGACTCTACCGGGGAGCTGTTTTTT.

There are a few counts of this clonotype. V usage is TRBV4-1 and J usage is TRBJ2-7; a weak D match, TRBD2 (5 bases). The CDR3 covers 13 residues. The germline V gene encodes CDR1 MGHRA and CDR2 YSYEKL. With 4 bases removed from V and 3 bases from J, the gap between germline ends came to 10 bases. Written as DNA, the CDR3 is TGCGCCAGCAGCCGCGAGGGCAGCTACGAGCAGTACTTC. Its protein product is CASSREGSYEQYF.

The chain recombines TRBV6-5 with TRBJ1-5; D is unresolved. The germline CDR1 and CDR2 sequences are MNHEY and SVGAGI. This CDR3 region has 13 residues. Between the trimmed V and J ends, which lost 6 bases and 5 bases, there was a span of 11 bases. The CDR3 DNA follows: TGTGCCAGCAGGGTTGGGCCGGATCAGCCCCAGCATTTT. Its translation: CASRVGPDQPQHF.

At least ten counts were recorded for this clonotype. This chain connects TRBV6-2 or TRBV6-3 to TRBJ2-7; TRBD1 agrees at 9 bases. This CDR3 has 16 amino acids. Germline CDR1 is MNHEY and CDR2 is SVGEGT. Trimming took 2 bases from V and 0 from J; bases not matched to a gene: 5. The CDR3 nucleotides are TGTGCCAGCAGTTACCCCCAGACAGGGGGCTCCTACGAGCAGTACTTC. Translated, it gives CASSYPQTGGSYEQYF.

The sample holds a few counts of this clonotype. The J gene is TRBJ2-5, the V gene TRBV10-3; TRBD2 aligns across 7 bases. V lost 2 bases, J lost 5 bases, and 5 bases stayed unmatched. In germline, CDR1 is ENHRY, CDR2 SYGVKD. CDR3 length equals 14 residues. The chain's CDR3 is CAISEERDGETQYF. The CDR3 nucleotides are TGTGCCATCAGTGAGGAGCGGGACGGGGAGACCCAGTACTTC.

This clonotype came up many times. An end of the junction does not agree with germline; a read error may underlie this. The chain couples TRBV11-1 to TRBJ2-7; D is perhaps TRBD2 (6 bases). The CDR3 covers 13 residues. Germline V gene lookup returns CDR1 SGHAT and CDR2 FQDESV (reference sequence). Here the CDR3 DNA reads TGTGCCAGCAGTTTAGCGGAATCCTACGAGCAGTACTTC. Its translation is CASSLAESYEQYF.

This clonotype was detected ten times or more. This rearrangement joins TRBV5-4 to TRBJ2-7, with D perhaps given as TRBD1 or TRBD2 (5 bases each). Germline V gives CDR1 SGHNT, CDR2 YYREEE (reference sequence). Trimming left V 9 bases short and J 1 base short, with 14 bases between. This CDR3 contains 13 residues. The CDR3 sequence: CATGAAGSYEQYF. CDR3 nucleotides: TGTGCCACCGGGGCAGCAGGTTCCTACGAGCAGTACTTC.

The sample holds many counts of this clonotype. The chain has TRBV20-1 and TRBJ1-5; 7 nucleotides line up with TRBD1. CDR3 length: 16 residues. Germline lookup yields CDR1 DFQATT and CDR2 SNEGSKA (reference sequence). V shed 5 bases, J shed 6 bases, and the junction held 16 bases outside the gene matches. CDR3 sequence: CSASTGVPSGSQPQHF. CDR3 DNA: TGCAGTGCTTCCACAGGGGTCCCCTCGGGGAGTCAGCCCCAGCATTTT.

The chain employs TRBV7-2 and TRBJ2-7; 11 nucleotides match TRBD2. The trim removed 8 bases at V and 1 base at J, leaving 4 bases unmatched. Looked up from germline, CDR1 is SGHTA and CDR2 is FQGNSA. This CDR3 is 14 amino acids long. CDR3 in amino acids: CASLGTSGSYEQYF. The CDR3, as DNA: TGTGCCAGCCTCGGGACTAGCGGATCCTACGAGCAGTACTTC.

This clonotype was detected ten times or more. J is TRBJ2-1 and V is TRBV27; 12 positions agree with TRBD2. The germline gives CDR1 MNHEY, CDR2 SMNVEV (reference sequence). V dropped 6 bases and J dropped 4; count of bases not matched to a gene: 10. The CDR3 sequence is 17 residues long. The CDR3 reads CASRTLTSGRGYNEQFF. DNA of the CDR3: TGTGCCAGCAGGACCCTGACTAGCGGGAGAGGGTACAATGAGCAGTTCTTC.

This chain joins TRBV30 and TRBJ1-2; no clear D gene. Trimming left V 2 bases short and J 4 bases short, with 14 bases between. CDR1 and CDR2 from the germline V gene are GTSNPN and SVGIG (reference sequence). The CDR3 is 14 residues long. The CDR3 sequence: CAWSRSIQRYGYTF. CDR3 in DNA: TGTGCCTGGAGTAGGTCTATCCAACGCTATGGCTACACCTTC.

The sample holds many counts of this clonotype. This rearrangement joins TRBV29-1 to TRBJ1-5, with 8 nucleotides matching TRBD1. V dropped 5 bases and J dropped 6; count of bases not matched to a gene: 6. This CDR3 has 13 residues. The germline gives CDR1 SQVTM, CDR2 ANQGSEA. CDR3: CSVTGGKGQPQHF. CDR3 DNA: TGCAGCGTTACAGGGGGGAAAGGTCAGCCCCAGCATTTT.

This clonotype was counted many times. This chain uses TRBV4-1 with TRBJ2-3, with 7 bases that match TRBD1. The CDR3 extends over 14 amino acids. Germline-derived CDR1 and CDR2 are MGHRA and YSYEKL. V gave up 8 bases and J gave up 0 bases; unmatched junction bases: 5. CDR3 bases: TGCGCCAGCTCGACAGGGCTTAGCACAGATACGCAGTATTTT. Its translation is CASSTGLSTDTQYF.

V and J are TRBV29-1 and TRBJ2-2; maybe TRBD2 (5 bases). CDR1 and CDR2 from the germline V gene are SQVTM and ANQGSEA. Trimming shortened V by 2 bases and J by 7 bases, and 11 bases separated the two germline ends. This CDR3 has 13 amino acids. Here the CDR3 DNA reads TGCAGCGTTGAACGTCTAGCAATCGGGGAGCTGTTTTTT. It yields the protein CSVERLAIGELFF.

The table lists this clonotype with a few counts. V gene TRBV7-6 combines with J gene TRBJ2-1, with 12 bases that match TRBD2. The trim removed 5 bases at V and 8 bases at J, leaving 7 bases unmatched. Germline-derived CDR1 and CDR2 are SGHVS and FNYEAQ. CDR3 length equals 15 residues. The CDR3 loop reads CASSHWTSGTDEQFF. In DNA, the CDR3 is TGTGCCAGCAGCCACTGGACTAGCGGGACGGATGAGCAGTTCTTC.

This clonotype was seen more than once but under ten times. J is TRBJ2-2 and V is TRBV3-1, with D tentatively TRBD2 (6 bases). The CDR3 consists of 15 residues. The V end lost 3 bases, the J end lost 3 bases, and 11 bases lay between the germline ends. Looked up from germline, CDR1 is LGHDT and CDR2 is YNNKEL (reference sequence). The CDR3 region is CASSQSSGYTGELFF. The CDR3 DNA is TGTGCCAGCAGCCAGAGTAGCGGTTACACCGGGGAGCTGTTTTTT.

This clonotype was seen at least ten times. This chain links TRBV25-1 with TRBJ2-5, with D perhaps TRBD1 (6 bases). Between the trimmed V and J ends, which lost 0 bases and 1 base, there was a span of 12 bases. The CDR3 is 16 residues long. CDR1 is MGHDK, CDR2 SYGVNS, per germline. CDR3 residues: CASSEYSTGFQETQYF. CDR3 coding DNA: TGTGCCAGCAGTGAATATTCGACAGGTTTCCAAGAGACCCAGTACTTC.

This clonotype was detected many times. This sequence joins TRBV7-9 and TRBJ2-5; D unclear. CDR1 and CDR2 from the germline V gene are SEHNR and FQNEAQ (reference sequence). The CDR3 is 14 amino acids. Trimming took 4 bases from V and 5 from J, leaving 14 bases between them. CDR3 sequence (DNA): TGTGCCAGCAGCTCCCACCAACTCCGGGAGACCCAGTACTTC. Protein product: CASSSHQLRETQYF.

This clonotype was counted at least ten times. The CDR3, as DNA: TGTGCCAGCAGCTTAGTAGGCGGGAATGAAAAACTGTTTTTT. This gives the protein CASSLVGGNEKLFF. The rearrangement uses TRBV7-9 and TRBJ1-4; D is uncertain. The CDR3 has 14 residues. CDR1 and CDR2 from the germline V gene are SEHNR and FQNEAQ (reference sequence). V lost 1 base, J lost 5 bases, and 8 bases lay in between.